Presented here are 15 T cell receptor beta chains from one specimen sequenced in a study of T cells after yellow fever vaccination (dated by TCRdb to between 2019 and 2020). The library was obtained by 5' RACE. Instrument on record: Illumina HiSeq 2500. The raw public data were reprocessed by TCRdb itself: fastp quality trimming at Q25, MiXCR clonotype calling, in-frame beta chains only. CDR3 protein duplicates are merged, each entry listing the most common genes and DNA. The sample has approximately 47,000 distinct CDR3 sequences on record, 5.5% to 8% of them singletons. The ten largest clones capture under 11% of the sample. The sample's treatment or condition label, in plain terms: live attenuated yellow fever vaccine strain. Sequencing used PBMCs, either bulk or a sorted T-cell subset (CD4+, CD8+, memory, or dextramer-sorted; not recorded which), obtained 45 days after the yellow fever booster vaccination. The source of these receptors is a man aged 25-45 years who received the YFV17D yellow fever vaccine.

The V call is TRBV5-1, the J call TRBJ2-7; TRBD1 matches 8 bases. V lost 3 bases and J lost 6; bases outside the gene matches: 11. CDR1 SGHRS and CDR2 YFSETQ come from the germline V gene. This CDR3 has 15 amino acids. The CDR3 sequence: CASSWTQGARGEQYF. CDR3 bases: TGCGCCAGCAGCTGGACCCAGGGGGCGCGGGGCGAGCAGTACTTC. The entire variable domain, with the rest obtained from reference TRBV5-1 and TRBJ2-7, is as follows: KAGVTQTPRYLIKTRGQQVTLSCSPISGHRSVSWYQQTPGQGLQFLFEYFSETQRNKGNFPGRFSGRQFSNSRSEMNVSTLELGDSALYLCASSWTQGARGEQYFGPGTRLTVT.

This sequence joins TRBV20-1 and TRBJ2-1, with 11 bases matching TRBD2. Per the germline V gene, CDR1 is DFQATT and CDR2 is SNEGSKA (reference sequence). V dropped 2 bases and J dropped 5; count of bases not matched to a gene: 8. The CDR3 is 16 residues long. This chain's CDR3 is CSARSLTSGIHNEQFF. In nucleotides, the CDR3 is TGCAGTGCTAGATCCCTGACTAGCGGGATACACAATGAGCAGTTCTTC.

This clonotype appeared many times. The rearrangement uses TRBV7-2 and TRBJ1-2; no clear D. The V end lost 5 bases, the J end lost 11 bases, and 12 bases lay between the germline ends. Germline loops: CDR1 SGHTA, CDR2 FQGNSA. This CDR3 is 11 amino acids long. The CDR3 protein is CASSAGGGYTF. DNA for the CDR3: TGTGCCAGCAGCGCAGGAGGAGGTTACACCTTC.

This clonotype was counted ten times or more. The chain couples TRBV5-6 to TRBJ2-5; possible D gene TRBD1, 5 bases. The CDR3 is 13 amino acids. Germline CDR1 is SGHDT and CDR2 is YYEEEE. Trimming cost V 1 base and J 5 bases, with 9 bases left between them. CDR3 sequence: CASSLRWGETQYF. CDR3 nucleotide sequence: TGTGCCAGCAGCTTGAGGTGGGGCGAGACCCAGTACTTC.

The V call is TRBV9, the J call TRBJ2-1; 9 bases fit TRBD2. The CDR3 is 14 amino acids. J gave up 9 bases and V 0 bases, and 4 bases lay outside the gene matches. Per the germline V gene, CDR1 is SGDLS and CDR2 is YYNGEE. Here the CDR3 reads CASSVGLAGFEQFF. The CDR3 bases are TGTGCCAGCAGCGTAGGGCTAGCGGGATTTGAGCAGTTCTTC. Based on the CDR3 plus reference TRBV9 and TRBJ2-1, the full variable domain is DSGVTQTPKHLITATGQRVTLRCSPRSGDLSVYWYQQSLDQGLQFLIQYYNGEERAKGNILERFSAQQFPDLHSELNLSSLELGDSALYFCASSVGLAGFEQFFGPGTRLTVL.

In its sample, this clonotype was seen a few times. The rearrangement uses TRBV20-1 and TRBJ2-7, with 7 bases lining up with TRBD2. J lost 0 bases, V lost 3 bases, and 5 bases had no gene match. This CDR3 contains 14 residues. Germline-derived CDR1 and CDR2 are DFQATT and SNEGSKA (reference sequence). The CDR3, as DNA: TGCAGTGCTAGTCGGCTAGCGGTCTCCTACGAGCAGTACTTC. Encoded protein: CSASRLAVSYEQYF.

This clonotype has more than one count but fewer than ten. V usage is TRBV7-2 and J usage is TRBJ2-7; the D gene is possibly TRBD1 (7 bases). Germline-derived CDR1 and CDR2 are SGHTA and FQGNSA. V dropped 5 bases and J dropped 12 bases, with 17 bases sitting between them. The CDR3 sequence is 12 residues long. CDR3 sequence: CASSGGGGSPYF. The CDR3 region has the DNA TGTGCCAGCAGCGGAGGGGGCGGGTCACCGTACTTC.

This clonotype appeared many times. The chain combines TRBV5-4 with TRBJ2-5, with TRBD2 matching 8 bases. The CDR3 length is 14 residues. Germline V gene data show CDR1 as SGHNT and CDR2 as YYREEE (reference sequence). V was clipped by 6 bases and J by 4 bases; unmatched bases: 8. CDR3 region: CASTGGEGGETQYF. The CDR3 coding sequence is TGTGCCAGCACCGGGGGGGAAGGGGGAGAGACCCAGTACTTC. Combining the CDR3 with reference TRBV5-4 and TRBJ2-5 gives the whole variable domain ETGVTQSPTHLIKTRGQQVTLRCSSQSGHNTVSWYQQALGQGPQFIFQYYREEENGRGNFPPRFSGLQFPNYSSELNVNALELDDSALYLCASTGGEGGETQYFGPGTRLLVL.

In its sample, this clonotype was seen a few times. The chain employs TRBV30 and TRBJ1-5; weak D call: TRBD1 (6 bases). The CDR3 totals 13 residues. The V and J ends lost 2 bases and 7 bases respectively, with 12 bases between them. CDR1 GTSNPN and CDR2 SVGIG come from the germline V gene (reference sequence). This chain's CDR3 is CAWSRGGGQPQHF. The DNA of the CDR3 is TGTGCCTGGAGTCGGGGGGGCGGACAGCCCCAGCATTTT. The whole variable domain, remainder taken from reference TRBV30 and TRBJ1-5, is SQTIHQWPATLVQPVGSPLSLECTVEGTSNPNLYWYRQAAGRGLQLLFYSVGIGQISSEVPQNLSASRPQDRQFILSSKKLLLSDSGFYLCAWSRGGGQPQHFGDGTRLSIL.

Points on this clonotype: A much larger clone sits a single nucleotide away, making a read error possible. In DNA form, the CDR3 reads TGTGCCAGCAGCCAGGGACAGGGGGGAGAAAGACTGTTTTTT. Its translation: CASSQGQGGERLFF. V and J are TRBV7-2 and TRBJ1-4, with TRBD1 identical over 11 bases. Per germline, CDR1 SGHTA and CDR2 FQGNSA. This CDR3 comprises 14 residues.

In this sample, this clonotype turned up many times. The J gene is TRBJ1-2, the V gene TRBV6-2 or TRBV6-3; unclear D gene. The V gene's germline CDR1 is MNHEY and CDR2 SVGEGT. The CDR3 is 13 residues long. With 6 bases removed from V and 2 bases from J, the gap between germline ends came to 10 bases. The DNA of the CDR3 is TGTGCCAGCAGGGACCCCTCAAACTATGGCTACACCTTC. Amino acid sequence: CASRDPSNYGYTF.

This clonotype has a handful of counts. The rearrangement uses TRBV20-1 and TRBJ2-7, with D hard to call. V was clipped by 1 base and J by 0 bases, with 7 bases between them. This CDR3 has 13 residues. The germline V gene encodes CDR1 DFQATT and CDR2 SNEGSKA (reference sequence). In nucleotides, the CDR3 is TGCAGTGCTAGAGGCATATACTCCTACGAGCAGTACTTC. Protein product: CSARGIYSYEQYF.

This clonotype was picked up many times. The chain links TRBV18 to TRBJ1-1; the D is unclear. Looked up from germline, CDR1 is KGHSH and CDR2 is LQKENI. The CDR3 is made up of 15 amino acids. V shed 0 bases and J shed 0 bases, with 8 bases lying between them. The CDR3 DNA sequence: TGTGCCAGCTCACCACCGGTGACGGTGAACACTGAAGCTTTCTTT. Translated, it gives CASSPPVTVNTEAFF.

The V call is TRBV4-1, the J call TRBJ2-7, with TRBD1 matching over 8 bases. The germline V gene has CDR1 MGHRA and CDR2 YSYEKL. The CDR3 is made up of 13 amino acids. The junction had 5 bases not matched to a gene; V was cut back by 3 bases and J by 7 bases. The CDR3 DNA reads TGCGCCAGCAGCCAGATCGGGACAGGAGAGCAGTACTTC. Translation gives CASSQIGTGEQYF.

There are many counts of this clonotype. The V call is TRBV29-1, the J call TRBJ2-7, with unresolved D. V was cut by 6 bases and J by 0 bases, with 9 bases left in between. This CDR3 has 12 residues. Germline CDR1 and CDR2: SQVTM and ANQGSEA. In nucleotides, the CDR3 is TGCAGCGTGAAACAGTCCTCCTACGAGCAGTACTTC. Translating it yields CSVKQSSYEQYF.